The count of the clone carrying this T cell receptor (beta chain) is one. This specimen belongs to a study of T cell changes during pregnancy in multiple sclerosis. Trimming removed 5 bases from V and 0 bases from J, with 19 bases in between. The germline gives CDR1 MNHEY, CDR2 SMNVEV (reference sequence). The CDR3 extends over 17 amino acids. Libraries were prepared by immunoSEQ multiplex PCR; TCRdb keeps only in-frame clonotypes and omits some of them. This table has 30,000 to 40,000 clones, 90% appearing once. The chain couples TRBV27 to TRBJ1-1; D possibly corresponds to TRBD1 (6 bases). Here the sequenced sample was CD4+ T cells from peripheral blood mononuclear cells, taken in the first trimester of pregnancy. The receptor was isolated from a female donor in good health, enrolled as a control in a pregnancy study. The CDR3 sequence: CASSPRGQGRMNTEAFF. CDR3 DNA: TGTGCCAGCAGTCCCCGAGGGCAGGGGAGAATGAACACTGAAGCTTTCTTT.